This T cell receptor (beta chain) is drawn from a study of cytomegalovirus exposure and HLA in healthy donors. This clone was picked up one time. No antigen is known for it. Amplification used 60 Vbeta primers and 13 Jbeta primers. Clones were read by immunoSEQ multiplex PCR, and TCRdb kept only the in-frame ones, dropping some. Of 99,000 or so clones listed, approximately 83% are singletons. The study, taken as a whole, reports: Later examination showed HLA-associated TCR beta chains had greater clonal expansion than equally common others. The authors assumed roughly uniform sequencing depth across donors for presence/absence analyses. It was reported in a later analysis that an Asian-associated ancestry cluster showed fewer N-insertions than the roughly 660-donor mean. Earlier analysis found most TCR beta V segments productive about 90% or about 30% of the time.

In germline, CDR1 is LGHNT, CDR2 FRNRAP. The CDR3 consists of 18 residues. With 0 bases removed from V and 1 base from J, the gap between germline ends came to 17 bases. This chain connects TRBV12-5 to TRBJ2-3; D gene ambiguous. The receptor's source is a man aged 18-30 years in good health and CMV-seronegative. Sequencing used PBMCs. This CDR3 reads CASGLVLPRSIGTDTQYF. Written as DNA, the CDR3 is TGTGCTAGTGGTTTGGTACTTCCCCGATCGATTGGCACAGATACGCAGTATTTT.